This T cell receptor beta chain was identified during a study of OX40 agonist ivuxolimab in advanced cancers. Only in-frame clones appear in the TCRdb table, and some are missing; sequencing was by immunoSEQ multiplex PCR. The sample shows fewer than 15,000 clones, roughly 80% of them seen only once. Germline V gives CDR1 SGHTA, CDR2 FQGNSA. This CDR3 is 16 amino acids long. V lost 5 bases to trimming and J lost 6 bases, with 19 bases between them. The sequence was obtained from an adult with an advanced solid tumor such as melanoma, head and neck, liver or kidney cancer. The chain joins TRBV7-2 to TRBJ2-2, with D unresolved. The sample here was CD4+ or CD8+ T cells sorted from blood, taken in a trial of the OX40 agonist ivuxolimab. CDR3 coding DNA: TGTGCCAGCAGCCCTCTTGTAGGTAGTTTCGCCGGGGAGCTGTTTTTT. Its translation is CASSPLVGSFAGELFF.